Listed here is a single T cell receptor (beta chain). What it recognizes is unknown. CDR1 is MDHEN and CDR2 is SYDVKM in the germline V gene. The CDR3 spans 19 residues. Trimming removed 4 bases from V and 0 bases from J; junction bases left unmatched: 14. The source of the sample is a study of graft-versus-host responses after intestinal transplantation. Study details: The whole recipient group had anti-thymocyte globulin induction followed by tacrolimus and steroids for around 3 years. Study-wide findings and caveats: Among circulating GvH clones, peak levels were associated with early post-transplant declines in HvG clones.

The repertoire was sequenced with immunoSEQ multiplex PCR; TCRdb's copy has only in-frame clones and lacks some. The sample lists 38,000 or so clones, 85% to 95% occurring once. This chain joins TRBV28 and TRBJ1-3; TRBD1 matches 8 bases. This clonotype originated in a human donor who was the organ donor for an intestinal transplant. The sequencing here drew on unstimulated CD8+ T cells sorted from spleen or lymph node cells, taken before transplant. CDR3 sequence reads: CASSSQLLGQAFSGNTIYF. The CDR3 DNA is TGTGCCAGCAGTTCCCAACTCTTGGGACAGGCCTTCTCTGGAAACACCATATATTTT.